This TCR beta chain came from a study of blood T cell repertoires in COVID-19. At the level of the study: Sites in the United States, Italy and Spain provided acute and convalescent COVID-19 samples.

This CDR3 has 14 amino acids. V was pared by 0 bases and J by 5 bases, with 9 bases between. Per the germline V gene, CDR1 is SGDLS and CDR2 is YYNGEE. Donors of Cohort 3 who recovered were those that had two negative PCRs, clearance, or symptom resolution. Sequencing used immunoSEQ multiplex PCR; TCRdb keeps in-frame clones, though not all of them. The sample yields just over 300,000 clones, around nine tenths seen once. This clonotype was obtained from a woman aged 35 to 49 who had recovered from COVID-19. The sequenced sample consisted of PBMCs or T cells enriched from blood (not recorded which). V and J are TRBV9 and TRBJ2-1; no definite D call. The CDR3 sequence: CASSVGTANNEQFF. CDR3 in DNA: TGTGCCAGCAGCGTAGGAACTGCCAACAATGAGCAGTTCTTC.